This TCR beta chain was captured by sequencing in a study of early T cells in non-severe SARS-CoV-2 infection (dated by TCRdb to about 2021). Background for the entire study: Because TCR sequencing relied on bulk RNA taken from unsorted whole blood, pairing of alpha and beta chains was not possible.

Overall results and qualifications from the work: VDJdb matching was skewed toward anti-spike CD8 responses, so virus-specific expansions were likely underestimated and private and CD4 specificities were missed.

Set within a cohort of healthcare workers in London, UK, this nested case-control study involved weekly PCR testing of nasopharyngeal swabs along with blood sampling. Healthcare workers were recruited during the week of the UK lockdown, between 23 and 31 March 2020, and followed weekly for up to 16 weeks. This clonotype was counted a few times. Its antigen specificity is not known. Within one base of it there is no much larger clone, and no base qualities were kept. From cysteine to phenylalanine, the CDR3 is 14 amino acids long. CDR3 DNA only is kept here, 42 bases in frame from base 1. The junction carries 15 bases between V and J, which are trimmed by 10 bases and 1 base respectively. The germline V gene provides CDR1 LGHNA and CDR2 YNFKEQ. Libraries came from 5' RACE. For sequencing, a NextSeq 500 was employed. The TCR library protocol attached unique molecular identifiers to individual cDNA molecules to correct for sequencing error and PCR bias. Sequencing covered both TCR alpha and beta chains, and within each sample the abundances of alpha and beta sequences were tightly co-correlated. In the paper's pipeline: V gene, J gene and CDR3 annotation of TCR sequences was performed with Decombinator V4. TCRs were defined as expanded if a significant change between any two time points was detected under a Poisson model with p below 0.0001. TCR abundances were normalised to the total number of TCRs sequenced per sample and were expressed as counts per million. MAIT TCRs were defined by TRAV1-2 paired with TRAJ12, TRAJ20 or TRAJ33, and iNKT TCRs by TRAV10 paired with TRAJ18. A search of VDJdb, accessed on 1 November 2021, was run for TCRs annotated to CMV, EBV and SARS-CoV-2, with TCRs annotated for multiple antigens excluded. TCRdb reworked the public reads: Q25 trimming with fastp, MiXCR clone assembly, productive beta chains retained. Each entry merges the rows of one CDR3 protein and shows their most common DNA and genes. TCRdb's processing, not the authors', yielded these V and J calls. A total of around 80,000 distinct CDR3 sequences appear in this sample, more than 9% of them only once. Together, the top ten hold around 7.5% of the sample.

The sequence derives from an adult who was a healthcare worker with PCR-confirmed SARS-CoV-2 infection or an uninfected control (not recorded which). The V and J segments used are TRBV4-2 and TRBJ2-3; 5 matching bases give a weak D call of TRBD2. The sequencing here drew on whole blood, taken at baseline. Here is the DNA: TGTGCCACCTCGTTGGGAGAGGGCACAGATACGCAGTATTTT. It translates as CATSLGEGTDTQYF.